This T cell receptor beta chain was documented in a study of graft-versus-host responses after intestinal transplantation. Across the study: Every recipient underwent anti-thymocyte globulin induction, then tacrolimus and steroids for two to three years. Regarding the study as a whole: Detection of GvH clones occurred in recipient marrow, and some had their first appearance in ileum or blood.

The table lists this clone with a count of one. Its antigen is unknown. The CDR3 is 14 amino acids. Germline-derived CDR1 and CDR2 are MNHEY and SVGAGI. The V end lost 4 bases, the J end lost 5 bases, and 12 bases lay between the germline ends. Generated by immunoSEQ multiplex PCR, the TCRdb table keeps only in-frame clones and is missing some. The profile covers 45,000 to 60,000 clones, with about nine tenths appearing a single time and almost 2.5% taken by the ten largest. The J gene is TRBJ2-1, the V gene TRBV6-5; a weak D match, TRBD2 (6 bases). The origin of this receptor is a human donor who was the organ donor for an intestinal transplant. The sequenced sample was unstimulated CD4+ T cells sorted from spleen or lymph node cells, obtained before transplant. The CDR3 nucleotides read TGTGCCAGCAGTTCCGCCGGGACTCACAATGAGCAGTTCTTC. It codes for CASSSAGTHNEQFF.